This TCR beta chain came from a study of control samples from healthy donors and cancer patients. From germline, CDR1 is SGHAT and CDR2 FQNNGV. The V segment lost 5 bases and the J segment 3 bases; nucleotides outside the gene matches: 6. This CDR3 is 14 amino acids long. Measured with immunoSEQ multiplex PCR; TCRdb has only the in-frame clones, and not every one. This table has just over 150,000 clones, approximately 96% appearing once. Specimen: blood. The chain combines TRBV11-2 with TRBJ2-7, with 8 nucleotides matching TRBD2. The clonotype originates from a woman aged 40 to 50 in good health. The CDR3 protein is CASSRGTSNYEQYF. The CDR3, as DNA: TGTGCCAGCAGCAGAGGGACTAGTAACTACGAGCAGTACTTC.